Here is one T cell receptor beta chain with its context. Germline V gene lookup returns CDR1 LNHNV and CDR2 YYDKDF (reference sequence). The CDR3 length is 14 residues. Trimming took off 1 base at V and 2 bases at J, with 7 bases between the two ends. Time point: newly diagnosed GD, antithyroid drugs for less than 3 months. Making the TCR library involved RNA that had been extracted from PBMCs. This specimen belongs to a study of regulatory T cells in long-lasting Graves disease. Arm-PCR with iRepertoire HTBI primers amplified the CDR3 regions for these TCR beta libraries. TCRdb used MiXCR to reprocess the multiplex PCR reads, holding one entry per CDR3 protein. The data contain about 420,000 distinct CDR3 sequences, about 15% of them singletons. This sample also appeared in a second study, on T cells in Graves' hyperthyroidism and ophthalmopathy. That investigation notes: Pregnant or lactating patients were excluded, as were those with uncontrolled infection or other autoimmune disease.

The V call is TRBV15, the J call TRBJ2-3; no firm D call. Material: peripheral blood mononuclear cells (PBMCs), obtained at new diagnosis, from a patient treated with antithyroid drugs. This sequence was found in a woman aged 18-35 years with Graves disease. DNA of the CDR3: TGTGCCACCAGCAGAGCACAGATCACAGATACGCAGTATTTT. It is translated as CATSRAQITDTQYF. The full variable domain, rest sourced from reference TRBV15 and TRBJ2-3, is DAMVIQNPRYQVTQFGKPVTLSCSQTLNHNVMYWYQQKSSQAPKLLFHYYDKDFNNEADTPDNFQSRRPNTSFCFLDIRSPGLGDTAMYLCATSRAQITDTQYFGPGTRLTVL.